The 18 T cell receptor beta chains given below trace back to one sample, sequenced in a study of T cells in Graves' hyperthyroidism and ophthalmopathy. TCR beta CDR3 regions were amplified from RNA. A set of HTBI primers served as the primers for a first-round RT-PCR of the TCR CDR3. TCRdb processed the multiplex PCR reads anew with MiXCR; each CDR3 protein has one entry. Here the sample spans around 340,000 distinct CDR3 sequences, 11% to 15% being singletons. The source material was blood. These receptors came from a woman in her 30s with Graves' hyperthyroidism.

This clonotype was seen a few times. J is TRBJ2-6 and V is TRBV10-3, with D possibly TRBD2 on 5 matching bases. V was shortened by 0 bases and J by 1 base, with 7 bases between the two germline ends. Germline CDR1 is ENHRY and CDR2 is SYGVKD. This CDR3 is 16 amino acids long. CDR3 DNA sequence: TGTGCCATCAGTGAGTCCGAGGGTTCTGGGGCCAACGTCCTGACTTTC. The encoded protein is CAISESEGSGANVLTF.

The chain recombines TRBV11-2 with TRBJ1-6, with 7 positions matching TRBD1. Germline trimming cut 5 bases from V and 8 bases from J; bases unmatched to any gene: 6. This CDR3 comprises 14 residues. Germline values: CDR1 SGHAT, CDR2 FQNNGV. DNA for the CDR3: TGTGCCAGCAGCCCCTTCAGGGGGGATTCACCCCTCCACTTT. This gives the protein CASSPFRGDSPLHF.

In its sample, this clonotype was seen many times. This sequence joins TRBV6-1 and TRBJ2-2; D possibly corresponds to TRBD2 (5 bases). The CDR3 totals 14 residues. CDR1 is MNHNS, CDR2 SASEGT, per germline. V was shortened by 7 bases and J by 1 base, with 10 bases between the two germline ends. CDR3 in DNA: TGTGCCAGCATAGGAGGCAGGAACACCGGGGAGCTGTTTTTT. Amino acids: CASIGGRNTGELFF.

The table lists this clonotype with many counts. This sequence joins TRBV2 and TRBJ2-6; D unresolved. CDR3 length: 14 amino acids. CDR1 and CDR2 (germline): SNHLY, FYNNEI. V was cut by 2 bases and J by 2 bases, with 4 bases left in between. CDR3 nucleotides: TGTGCCAGCAGTGAACGGACTGGGGCCAACGTCCTGACTTTC. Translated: CASSERTGANVLTF.

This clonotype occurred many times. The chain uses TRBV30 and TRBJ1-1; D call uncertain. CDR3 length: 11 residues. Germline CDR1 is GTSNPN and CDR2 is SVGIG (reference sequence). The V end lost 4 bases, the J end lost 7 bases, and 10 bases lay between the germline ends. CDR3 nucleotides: TGTGCCTGGAAGCTCAACCTTGAAGCTTTCTTT. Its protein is CAWKLNLEAFF.

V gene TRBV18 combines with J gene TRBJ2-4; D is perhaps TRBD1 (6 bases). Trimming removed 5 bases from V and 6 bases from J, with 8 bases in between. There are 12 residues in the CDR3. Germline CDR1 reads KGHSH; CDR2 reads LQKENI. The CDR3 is CASSATGNIQYF. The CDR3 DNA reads TGTGCCAGCTCAGCGACAGGAAACATTCAGTACTTC.

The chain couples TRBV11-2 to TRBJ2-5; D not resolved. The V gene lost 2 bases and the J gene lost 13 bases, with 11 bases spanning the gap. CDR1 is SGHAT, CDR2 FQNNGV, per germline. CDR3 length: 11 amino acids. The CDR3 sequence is CASSLNTGLYF. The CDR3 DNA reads TGTGCCAGCAGCTTAAATACGGGTCTGTACTTC. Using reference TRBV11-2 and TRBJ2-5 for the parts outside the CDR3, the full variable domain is EAGVAQSPRYKIIEKRQSVAFWCNPISGHATLYWYQQILGQGPKLLIQFQNNGVVDDSQLPKDRFSAERLKGVDSTLKIQPAKLEDSAVYLCASSLNTGLYFGPGTRLLVL.

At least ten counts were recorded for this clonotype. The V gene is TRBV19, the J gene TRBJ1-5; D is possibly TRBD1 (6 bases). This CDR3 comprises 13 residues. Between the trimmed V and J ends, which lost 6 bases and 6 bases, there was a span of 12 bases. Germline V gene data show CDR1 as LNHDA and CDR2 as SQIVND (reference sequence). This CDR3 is CASSGGVIQPQHF. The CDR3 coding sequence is TGTGCCAGTAGCGGGGGCGTGATTCAGCCCCAGCATTTT. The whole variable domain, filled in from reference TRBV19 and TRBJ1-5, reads DGGITQSPKYLFRKEGQNVTLSCEQNLNHDAMYWYRQDPGQGLRLIYYSQIVNDFQKGDIAEGYSVSREKKESFPLTVTSAQKNPTAFYLCASSGGVIQPQHFGDGTRLSIL.

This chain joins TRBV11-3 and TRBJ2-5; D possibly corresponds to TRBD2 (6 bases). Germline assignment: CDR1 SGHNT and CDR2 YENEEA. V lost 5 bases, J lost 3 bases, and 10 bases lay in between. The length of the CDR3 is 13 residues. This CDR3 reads CASSKGLKETQYF. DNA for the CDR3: TGTGCCAGCAGCAAAGGACTAAAAGAGACCCAGTACTTC.

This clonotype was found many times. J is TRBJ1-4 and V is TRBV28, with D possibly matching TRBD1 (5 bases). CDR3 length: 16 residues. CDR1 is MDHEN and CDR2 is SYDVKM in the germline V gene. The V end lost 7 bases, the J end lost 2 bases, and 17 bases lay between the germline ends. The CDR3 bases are TGTGCCAGCAAACGGGACCTAATTCCGACTAATGAAAAACTGTTTTTT. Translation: CASKRDLIPTNEKLFF.

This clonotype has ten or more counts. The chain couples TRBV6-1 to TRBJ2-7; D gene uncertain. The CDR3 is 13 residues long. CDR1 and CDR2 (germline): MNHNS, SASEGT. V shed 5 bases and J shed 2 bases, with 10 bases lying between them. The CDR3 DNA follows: TGTGCCAGCAGTTCCCAACAGCCCTACGAGCAGTACTTC. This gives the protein CASSSQQPYEQYF.

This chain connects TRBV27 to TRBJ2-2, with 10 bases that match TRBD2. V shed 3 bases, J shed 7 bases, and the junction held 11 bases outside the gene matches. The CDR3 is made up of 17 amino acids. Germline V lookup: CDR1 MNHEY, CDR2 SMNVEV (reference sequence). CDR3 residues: CASSFLAGAGGNGELFF. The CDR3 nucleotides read TGTGCCAGCAGTTTCCTAGCGGGAGCTGGGGGGAACGGGGAGCTGTTTTTT.

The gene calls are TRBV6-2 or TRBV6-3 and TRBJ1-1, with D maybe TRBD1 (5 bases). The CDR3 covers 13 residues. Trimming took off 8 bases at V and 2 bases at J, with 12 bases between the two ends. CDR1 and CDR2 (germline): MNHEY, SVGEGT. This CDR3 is CASRRDGNTEAFF. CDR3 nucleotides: TGTGCCAGCCGAAGGGACGGTAACACTGAAGCTTTCTTT.

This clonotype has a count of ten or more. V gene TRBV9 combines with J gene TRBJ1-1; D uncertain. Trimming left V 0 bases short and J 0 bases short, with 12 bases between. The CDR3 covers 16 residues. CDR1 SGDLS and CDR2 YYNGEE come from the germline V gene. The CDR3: CASSVVGGLMNTEAFF. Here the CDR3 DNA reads TGTGCCAGCAGCGTAGTGGGCGGGCTCATGAACACTGAAGCTTTCTTT.

The DNA of the CDR3 is TGTGCCAGCAGCCCGACTAGCGCAGACTACGAGCAGTACTTC. Its protein product is CASSPTSADYEQYF. This chain links TRBV4-2 with TRBJ2-7; 8 nucleotides agree with TRBD2. The junction had 5 bases not matched to a gene; V was cut back by 4 bases and J by 3 bases. Germline assignment: CDR1 LGHNA and CDR2 YNFKEQ. The CDR3 runs to 14 residues.

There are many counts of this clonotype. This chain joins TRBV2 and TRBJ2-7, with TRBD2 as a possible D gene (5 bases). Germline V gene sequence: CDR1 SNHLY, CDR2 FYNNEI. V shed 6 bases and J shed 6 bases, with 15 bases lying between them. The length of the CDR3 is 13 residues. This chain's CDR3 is CASSGGLPREQYF. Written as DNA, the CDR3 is TGTGCCAGCAGCGGTGGACTGCCTCGCGAGCAGTACTTC. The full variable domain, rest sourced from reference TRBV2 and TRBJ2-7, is EPEVTQTPSHQVTQMGQEVILRCVPISNHLYFYWYRQILGQKVEFLVSFYNNEISEKSEIFDDQFSVERPDGSNFTLKIRSTKLEDSAMYFCASSGGLPREQYFGPGTRLTVT.

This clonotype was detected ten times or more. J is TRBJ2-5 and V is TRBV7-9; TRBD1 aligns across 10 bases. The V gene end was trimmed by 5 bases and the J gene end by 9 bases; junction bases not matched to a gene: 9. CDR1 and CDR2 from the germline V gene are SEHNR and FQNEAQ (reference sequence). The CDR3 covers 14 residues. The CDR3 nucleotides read TGTGCCAGCAGCCAATGGACAGGGGGTCAGTCCCAGTACTTC. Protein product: CASSQWTGGQSQYF.

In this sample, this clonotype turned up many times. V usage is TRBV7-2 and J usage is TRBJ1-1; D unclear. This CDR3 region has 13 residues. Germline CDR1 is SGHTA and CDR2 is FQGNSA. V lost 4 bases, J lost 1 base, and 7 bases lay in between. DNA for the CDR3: TGTGCCAGCAGCTCATACCAGAACACTGAAGCTTTCTTT. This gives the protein CASSSYQNTEAFF.